This T cell receptor beta chain was captured in a study of OX40 agonist ivuxolimab in advanced cancers. As for the study in general: Patients enrolled in dose escalation were diagnosed with hepatocellular carcinoma, melanoma, renal cell or head and neck cancer. Three patients showed partial responses: one hepatocellular carcinoma and two cutaneous melanoma cases.

The repertoire was sequenced with immunoSEQ multiplex PCR; TCRdb's copy has only in-frame clones and lacks some. The repertoire holds about 79,000 clones, with 75% to 95% as singletons. Prior autoimmune disease or systemic immunosuppression barred patients. V lost 7 bases and J 0 bases, leaving 10 bases between the germline ends. The CDR3 totals 13 residues. CDR1 and CDR2 from the germline V gene are MDHEN and SYDVKM. V gene TRBV28 combines with J gene TRBJ2-7; D tentatively fits TRBD1 or TRBD2 (5 bases each). This receptor was taken from an adult with an advanced solid tumor such as melanoma, head and neck, liver or kidney cancer. Sequenced here: CD4+ or CD8+ T cells sorted from blood, sampled in a trial of the OX40 agonist ivuxolimab. The CDR3 protein is CASTAGSSYEQYF. The CDR3 region has the DNA TGTGCCAGCACGGCAGGGAGCTCCTACGAGCAGTACTTC.